This T cell receptor (beta chain) emerged from a study of human T cells and chemical hapten exposure. Study observations and caveats: No shift was seen in TCRs above 1 in 1000 frequency with DPC sensitization.

Worth noting for this clonotype: Its matching antigen is unknown.

Germline-derived CDR1 and CDR2 are MNHEY and SVGAGI. CDR3 length equals 15 residues. The junction had 4 bases not matched to a gene; V was cut back by 4 bases and J by 3 bases. The total RNA was obtained from whole blood that was not fractionated. TCRdb processed the 5' RACE reads anew with MiXCR; each CDR3 protein has one entry. The table lists 81,000 or so distinct CDR3 sequences, roughly 7.7% of them singletons. The chain is built from TRBV6-5 and TRBJ1-5, with 9 nucleotides matching TRBD1. The source of this sequence is a male donor in good health. As DNA, the CDR3 is TGTGCCAGCAGTTCCGGGACAGGGTACAATCAGCCCCAGCATTTT. This translates into CASSSGTGYNQPQHF.